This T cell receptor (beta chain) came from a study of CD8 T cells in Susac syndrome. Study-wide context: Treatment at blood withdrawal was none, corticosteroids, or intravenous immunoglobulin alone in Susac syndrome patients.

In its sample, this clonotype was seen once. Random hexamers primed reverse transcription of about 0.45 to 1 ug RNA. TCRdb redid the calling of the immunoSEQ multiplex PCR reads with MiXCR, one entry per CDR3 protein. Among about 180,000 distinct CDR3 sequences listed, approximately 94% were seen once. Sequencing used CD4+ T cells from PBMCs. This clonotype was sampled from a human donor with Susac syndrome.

DNA for the CDR3: TGTGCCAGCAGCCTCCGACAGGGCTACTATGGCTACACCTTC. Translated, it gives CASSLRQGYYGYTF. The chain is built from TRBV7-9 and TRBJ1-2; 7 bases are a match to TRBD1. The V and J ends lost 5 bases and 3 bases, in that order; junction bases with no gene match: 6. From germline, CDR1 is SEHNR and CDR2 FQNEAQ (reference sequence). The CDR3 spans 14 residues.